Each of the 9 T cell receptor beta chains below was sequenced from the same sample in a study of cytomegalovirus exposure and HLA in healthy donors. Amplification used 60 Vbeta primers and 13 Jbeta primers. Repertoires were generated with immunoSEQ multiplex PCR, while TCRdb's copy carries only in-frame clones and drops some. The sample has roughly 200,000 clones; around 80% are singletons. The sequencing sample was made of PBMCs. The source of these receptors is a woman aged 25-40 years in good health and CMV-seropositive.

This chain joins TRBV7-9 and TRBJ2-3; D might be TRBD2 (6 bases). Germline V gene lookup returns CDR1 SEHNR and CDR2 FQNEAQ (reference sequence). The V end was cut by 5 bases, the J end by 8 bases, with 11 bases between. The CDR3 has 12 residues. CDR3 DNA sequence: TGTGCCAGCAGCCCCGGAGGGCTTACGCAGTATTTT. Encoded protein: CASSPGGLTQYF.

This clone has just one count. This chain joins TRBV5-1 and TRBJ2-2, with 9 bases lining up with TRBD1. Germline V gene sequence: CDR1 SGHRS, CDR2 YFSETQ. CDR3 length: 15 amino acids. The J segment lost 5 bases and the V segment lost 5 bases, leaving 7 bases of the junction unmatched. CDR3 sequence: CASSRDRAGTGELFF. In nucleotides, the CDR3 is TGCGCCAGCAGTCGGGACAGGGCGGGGACCGGGGAGCTGTTTTTT.

The chain recombines TRBV6-5 with TRBJ1-2; no reliable D call. The V gene's germline CDR1 is MNHEY and CDR2 SVGAGI. Trimming stripped 8 bases from V and 7 bases from J, with 14 bases between. This CDR3 comprises 12 residues. CDR3: CASRRSFGGYTF. DNA for the CDR3: TGTGCCAGCCGGAGGAGTTTTGGTGGCTACACCTTC.

In its sample, this clone was seen a few times. V is TRBV19 and J is TRBJ1-1, with a possible D match to TRBD1 (5 bases). The V end lost 5 bases, the J end lost 1 base, and 11 bases lay between the germline ends. This CDR3 is built from 14 residues. In germline, CDR1 is LNHDA, CDR2 SQIVND (reference sequence). CDR3 protein: CASSPGTGNTEAFF. CDR3 nucleotides: TGTGCCAGTAGTCCCGGCACAGGGAACACTGAAGCTTTCTTT.

This chain links TRBV19 with TRBJ2-5; TRBD1 agrees at 9 bases. The CDR3 runs 14 residues. Germline V gives CDR1 LNHDA, CDR2 SQIVND (reference sequence). Unmatched junction bases numbered 5, after V lost 5 bases and J lost 4 bases. CDR3 amino acids: CASSPGQGIETQYF. The DNA of the CDR3 is TGTGCCAGTAGTCCGGGACAGGGTATAGAGACCCAGTACTTC.

V usage is TRBV6-6 and J usage is TRBJ2-7; TRBD1 matches 7 bases. Germline assignment: CDR1 MNHNY and CDR2 SVGAGI (reference sequence). The CDR3 has 13 amino acids. V gave up 6 bases and J gave up 6 bases; unmatched junction bases: 8. The CDR3 bases are TGTGCCAGCAGCCCAGACAGGGTGGGCGAGCAGTACTTC. This gives the protein CASSPDRVGEQYF.

J is TRBJ1-6 and V is TRBV7-2, with D uncertain. The CDR3 runs to 18 residues. Germline V gene lookup returns CDR1 SGHTA and CDR2 FQGNSA. V lost 5 bases to trimming and J lost 9 bases, with 26 bases between them. CDR3 bases: TGTGCCAGCAGCCTTACGAGAGAGGGAATGGCCAAATTTTCACCCCTCCACTTT. This translates into CASSLTREGMAKFSPLHF.

J is TRBJ1-2 and V is TRBV30; D is undetermined. Germline CDR1 and CDR2: GTSNPN and SVGIG (reference sequence). The CDR3 covers 12 residues. V was pared by 0 bases and J by 7 bases, with 9 bases between. In nucleotides, the CDR3 is TGTGCCTGGAGTGTGTCGCAGGCTGGCTACACCTTC. Protein sequence: CAWSVSQAGYTF.

The gene calls are TRBV4-3 and TRBJ1-1; perhaps TRBD1 as D (5 bases). This CDR3 has 16 residues. The germline V gene has CDR1 LGHNA and CDR2 YSLEER. The ends were cut back, 0 bases at V and 5 bases at J, with 16 bases in the middle. The CDR3 spells CASSQDHRGRGTEAFF. Written as DNA, the CDR3 is TGCGCCAGCAGCCAAGATCACCGGGGGAGGGGTACTGAAGCTTTCTTT.